This T cell receptor (beta chain) was recorded in a study of shared clonotypes between healthy human individuals. Study background: A couple of women and a few men aged 18 to 49 served as donors.

Naive CD8 isolation took CD45RO-negative cells positively selected for CCR7 and excluded terminally differentiated effector memory CD45RA+ cells. Only in-frame clones appear in the TCRdb table, and some are missing; sequencing was by immunoSEQ multiplex PCR. This sample yields 800,000 to 950,000 clones, of which approximately 97% are seen a single time; around 0.25% belongs to the top ten. Sequencing was done on a sample of naive CD8+ T cells sorted from blood. The receptor was isolated from a man younger than 45 in good health.

Here the CDR3 DNA reads TGTGCCAGCAGCTCCTCAGGGCCCGAGCAGTACTTC. It translates to CASSSSGPEQYF. This chain joins TRBV5-4 and TRBJ2-7, with D possibly TRBD1 on 5 matching bases. V lost 3 bases and J 6 bases, leaving 10 bases between the germline ends. Germline CDR1 reads SGHNT; CDR2 reads YYREEE (reference sequence). The CDR3 sequence is 12 residues long.